This section outlines one T cell receptor beta chain sequence together with its context. Generated by immunoSEQ multiplex PCR, the TCRdb table keeps only in-frame clones and is missing some. This sample has about 43,000 clones, with approximately 90% found just once. The record originates from a study of blood T cell repertoires in COVID-19. Study-wide context: COVID-19 samples collected from the United States, Italy and Spain covered acute and convalescent phases.

The germline V gene has CDR1 DFQATT and CDR2 SNEGSKA (reference sequence). Trimming shortened V by 3 bases and J by 5 bases, and 11 bases separated the two germline ends. The CDR3 totals 12 residues. The chain joins TRBV20-1 to TRBJ2-7, with D possibly matching TRBD2 (6 bases). Sample: peripheral blood. The clonotype comes from a woman of 80 years or more with active COVID-19. The CDR3 spells CSASSGEDEQYF. In nucleotides, the CDR3 is TGCAGTGCTAGTTCCGGGGAGGACGAGCAGTACTTC.